This T cell receptor beta chain was observed in a study of blood T cell repertoires in COVID-19. Here immunoSEQ multiplex PCR was the method, and the copy in TCRdb shows in-frame clones only, minus some. Of some 46,000 clones in the sample, roughly 85% were seen once. The sequence came from a woman at least 80 years old with COVID-19, enrolled during active disease. Material for sequencing was peripheral blood.

The CDR3 DNA reads TGTGCCAGCAGCTGGGACAGTTACTATGGCTACACCTTC. Translation gives CASSWDSYYGYTF. This sequence joins TRBV11-2 and TRBJ1-2, with TRBD1 identical over 7 bases. There are 13 residues in the CDR3. V lost 4 bases and J lost 3; bases outside the gene matches: 2. The germline V gene has CDR1 SGHAT and CDR2 FQNNGV.